The 21 T cell receptor beta chains below were found in one sample sequenced in a study of T cell changes during pregnancy in multiple sclerosis. Here immunoSEQ multiplex PCR was the method, and the copy in TCRdb shows in-frame clones only, minus some. Among about 48,000 clones listed, nearly 95% were seen once. Source: CD4+ T cells from peripheral blood mononuclear cells, taken in the third trimester of pregnancy. These receptors all come from a female donor with multiple sclerosis, enrolled in a pregnancy study.

The chain joins TRBV11-3 to TRBJ2-3; TRBD1 aligns across 8 bases. V trimming: 4 bases; J trimming: 4 bases; junction bases outside the gene matches: 7. CDR3 length equals 15 residues. Per germline, CDR1 SGHNT and CDR2 YENEEA. The CDR3, as DNA: TGTGCCAGCAGCTCGGACAGGGCAGGCGCAGATACGCAGTATTTT. It codes for CASSSDRAGADTQYF.

This chain joins TRBV2 and TRBJ1-6, with 9 bases that match TRBD1. V gave up 7 bases and J gave up 9 bases; unmatched junction bases: 7. Per the germline V gene, CDR1 is SNHLY and CDR2 is FYNNEI. The CDR3 has 14 amino acids. The CDR3 loop is CASMPGQGGSPLHF. CDR3 nucleotides: TGTGCCAGCATGCCGGGACAGGGAGGTTCACCCCTCCACTTT. The full variable domain, completed using reference TRBV2 and TRBJ1-6, is EPEVTQTPSHQVTQMGQEVILRCVPISNHLYFYWYRQILGQKVEFLVSFYNNEISEKSEIFDDQFSVERPDGSNFTLKIRSTKLEDSAMYFCASMPGQGGSPLHFGNGTRLTVT.

This chain links TRBV7-9 with TRBJ1-5; no firm D call. V lost 3 bases to trimming and J lost 5 bases, with 5 bases between them. The V gene's germline CDR1 is SEHNR and CDR2 FQNEAQ (reference sequence). The CDR3 has 12 residues. This CDR3 reads CASSFRDQPQHF. The CDR3 DNA sequence: TGTGCCAGCAGCTTCCGGGATCAGCCCCAGCATTTT.

This rearrangement joins TRBV5-4 to TRBJ1-1; D unclear. V dropped 0 bases and J dropped 1 base, with 13 bases sitting between them. Germline V CDR1 and CDR2: SGHNT, YYREEE (reference sequence). The CDR3 is 16 residues long. The CDR3 DNA follows: TGTGCCAGCAGCTTGGGTATCGGAGGAGCGAACACTGAAGCTTTCTTT. Translation: CASSLGIGGANTEAFF.

The rearrangement joins TRBV4-1 to TRBJ1-2, with D possibly being TRBD1 (6 bases). CDR1 and CDR2 (germline): MGHRA, YSYEKL. CDR3 length: 12 residues. Between the trimmed V and J ends, which lost 3 bases and 4 bases, there was a span of 6 bases. CDR3 amino acids: CASSQDSYGYTF. In DNA, the CDR3 is TGCGCCAGCAGCCAGGACAGCTATGGCTACACCTTC.

The chain carries TRBV11-2 and TRBJ1-2, with D hard to call. This CDR3 spans 13 amino acids. Germline V lookup: CDR1 SGHAT, CDR2 FQNNGV. The V end was cut by 2 bases, the J end by 5 bases, with 9 bases between. CDR3 protein: CASSLLAVYGYTF. In nucleotides, the CDR3 is TGTGCCAGCAGCTTATTGGCGGTTTATGGCTACACCTTC.

V is TRBV4-1 and J is TRBJ1-3, with D maybe TRBD1 (6 bases). The germline V gene has CDR1 MGHRA and CDR2 YSYEKL. Trimming stripped 0 bases from V and 3 bases from J, with 9 bases between. The CDR3 totals 15 residues. The CDR3 nucleotides read TGCGCCAGCAGCCAAGACAGGGGTCTTGGAAACACCATATATTTT. It translates to CASSQDRGLGNTIYF.

The V and J genes are TRBV21-1 and TRBJ1-1; the D segment call TRBD1 is taken from the table without a DNA check. TRBV21-1 is described as a pseudogene. CDR3 length: 16 amino acids. The CDR3 DNA sequence: TGTGCCAGCAGTGTACAGGGAACGAGGGAGAACACTGAAGCTTTCTTT. Its protein is CASSVQGTRENTEAFF.

The chain employs TRBV18 and TRBJ2-7; TRBD2 matches at 8 bases. The CDR3 consists of 17 residues. The germline gives CDR1 KGHSH, CDR2 LQKENI. Trimming took 6 bases from V and 0 from J; bases not matched to a gene: 13. The CDR3 DNA is TGTGCCAGCTCGCTCTCACCGGGGGGGTTCCTCTCCTACGAGCAGTACTTC. It is translated as CASSLSPGGFLSYEQYF.

The V gene is TRBV18, the J gene TRBJ1-5, with 8 bases matching TRBD1. The V segment lost 2 bases and the J segment 5 bases; nucleotides outside the gene matches: 2. Germline V lookup: CDR1 KGHSH, CDR2 LQKENI. This CDR3 is 14 amino acids long. CDR3 sequence reads: CASSPYRGDQPQHF. The DNA of the CDR3 is TGTGCCAGCTCACCATACAGGGGGGATCAGCCCCAGCATTTT.

This rearrangement joins TRBV25-1 to TRBJ1-6, with D unclear. Trimming stripped 6 bases from V and 0 bases from J, with 15 bases between. The CDR3 has 17 amino acids. Germline V gene sequence: CDR1 MGHDK, CDR2 SYGVNS. CDR3 amino acids: CASRGRGSISYNSPLHF. The DNA of the CDR3 is TGTGCCAGCAGGGGTCGAGGGTCAATCTCCTATAATTCACCCCTCCACTTT.

V is TRBV7-9 and J is TRBJ1-2, with D tentatively TRBD1 (6 bases). This CDR3 spans 15 amino acids. CDR1 and CDR2 from the germline V gene are SEHNR and FQNEAQ (reference sequence). V dropped 5 bases and J dropped 5 bases, with 18 bases sitting between them. In DNA, the CDR3 is TGTGCCAGCAGCCCCAATATACAGGGCGGGTATGGCTACACCTTC. This translates into CASSPNIQGGYGYTF.

This clone was counted a single time. The rearrangement uses TRBV5-6 and TRBJ2-6; 8 bases agree with TRBD1. The CDR3 extends over 17 amino acids. J lost 0 bases, V lost 2 bases, and 4 bases had no gene match. Per the germline V gene, CDR1 is SGHDT and CDR2 is YYEEEE. The CDR3 is CASSFGTGSSGANVLTF. The CDR3 region has the DNA TGTGCCAGCAGCTTCGGGACAGGTAGCTCTGGGGCCAACGTCCTGACTTTC.

This chain links TRBV18 with TRBJ1-5; 7 nucleotides agree with TRBD1. CDR1 and CDR2 (germline): KGHSH, LQKENI. The V and J ends lost 5 bases and 5 bases, in that order; junction bases with no gene match: 6. This CDR3 contains 14 residues. CDR3 in DNA: TGTGCCAGCTCAACTCCAGGACAGGATCAGCCCCAGCATTTT. Translating gives CASSTPGQDQPQHF.

This chain uses TRBV9 with TRBJ2-3; a weak D match, TRBD2 (5 bases). The CDR3 covers 13 residues. Trimming took off 8 bases at V and 2 bases at J, with 12 bases between the two ends. CDR1 and CDR2 (germline): SGDLS, YYNGEE. CDR3 nucleotide sequence: TGTGCCAGTAATGTAGGACTCACAGATACGCAGTATTTT. It is translated as CASNVGLTDTQYF.

This sequence joins TRBV2 and TRBJ1-2; 7 bases line up with TRBD1. Germline V gene sequence: CDR1 SNHLY, CDR2 FYNNEI. V lost 6 bases to trimming and J lost 3 bases; unmatched junction nucleotides: 10. This CDR3 contains 15 residues. The CDR3 DNA is TGTGCCAGCAGCGATGACAGGGAGCGGCACTATGGCTACACCTTC. Translated: CASSDDRERHYGYTF.

The chain recombines TRBV6-1 with TRBJ1-3, with TRBD1 as a possible D gene (5 bases). Germline CDR1 MNHNS, CDR2 SASEGT. Trimming shortened V by 0 bases and J by 2 bases, and 11 bases separated the two germline ends. The CDR3 has 16 residues. The CDR3 region is CASSEAPLTAGNTIYF. CDR3 DNA: TGTGCCAGCAGTGAAGCCCCTTTGACAGCTGGAAACACCATATATTTT.

The CDR3 nucleotides are TGTGCCAGCAGCCTAAGGACAGGGGCTGGTTCACCCCTCCACTTT. It is translated as CASSLRTGAGSPLHF. The chain joins TRBV14 to TRBJ1-6, with 9 bases fitting TRBD1. Germline V gives CDR1 SGHDN, CDR2 FVKESK. The CDR3 sequence is 15 residues long. The ends lost 4 bases at V and 9 bases at J; junction bases unmatched: 7.

The rearrangement joins TRBV2 to TRBJ2-2, with TRBD2 identical over 8 bases. V gave up 2 bases and J gave up 3 bases; unmatched junction bases: 2. Germline V lookup: CDR1 SNHLY, CDR2 FYNNEI. This CDR3 has 15 residues. CDR3: CASSETGGDTGELFF. CDR3 coding DNA: TGTGCCAGCAGTGAAACGGGGGGGGACACCGGGGAGCTGTTTTTT.

The gene calls are TRBV5-6 and TRBJ2-7; tentative D call: TRBD2 (5 bases). CDR1 is SGHDT and CDR2 is YYEEEE in the germline V gene. This CDR3 spans 15 amino acids. The V end lost 0 bases, the J end lost 2 bases, and 12 bases lay between the germline ends. The CDR3 here is CASSLGESLTYEQYF. DNA for the CDR3: TGTGCCAGCAGCTTGGGGGAGAGTCTGACCTACGAGCAGTACTTC.

The rearrangement uses TRBV30 and TRBJ1-6; D unresolved. Germline V lookup: CDR1 GTSNPN, CDR2 SVGIG (reference sequence). Trimming took off 3 bases at V and 3 bases at J, with 18 bases between the two ends. This CDR3 contains 17 residues. The CDR3 spells CAWRHSPKADYNSPLHF. DNA for the CDR3: TGTGCCTGGAGGCACTCTCCTAAAGCGGACTATAATTCACCCCTCCACTTT.